Given below is one T cell receptor beta chain in context. This sample is drawn from a study of blood T cell repertoires in COVID-19. The repertoire was sequenced with immunoSEQ multiplex PCR; TCRdb's copy has only in-frame clones and lacks some. The repertoire includes some 500,000 clones, approximately 90% of them detected once, and 1.5% to 2% sits in the top ten. CDR1 and CDR2 from the germline V gene are MNHEY and SMNVEV (reference sequence). V lost 5 bases, J lost 2 bases, and 16 bases lay in between. This CDR3 region has 15 residues. The source material was PBMCs or T cells enriched from blood (not recorded which). This sequence was found in a woman aged 40 to 55 who had recovered from COVID-19. The chain links TRBV27 to TRBJ2-7, with a possible D match to TRBD2 (6 bases). This CDR3 is CASSARPGRAYEQYF. The CDR3 region has the DNA TGTGCCAGCAGTGCCCGCCCCGGGAGAGCCTACGAGCAGTACTTC.